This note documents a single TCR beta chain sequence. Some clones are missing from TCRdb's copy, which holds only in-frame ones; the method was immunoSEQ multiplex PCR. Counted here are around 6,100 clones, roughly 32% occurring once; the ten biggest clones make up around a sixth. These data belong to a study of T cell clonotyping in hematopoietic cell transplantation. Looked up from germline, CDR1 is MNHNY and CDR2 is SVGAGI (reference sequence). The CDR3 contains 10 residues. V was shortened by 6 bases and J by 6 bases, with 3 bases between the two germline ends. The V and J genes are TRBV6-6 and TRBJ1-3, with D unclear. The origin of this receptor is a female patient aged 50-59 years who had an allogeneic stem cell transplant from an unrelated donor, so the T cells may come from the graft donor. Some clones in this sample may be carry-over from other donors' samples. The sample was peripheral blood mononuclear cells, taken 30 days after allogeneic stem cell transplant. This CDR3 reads CASRANTIYF. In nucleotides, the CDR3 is TGTGCCAGCAGGGCAAACACCATATATTTT.